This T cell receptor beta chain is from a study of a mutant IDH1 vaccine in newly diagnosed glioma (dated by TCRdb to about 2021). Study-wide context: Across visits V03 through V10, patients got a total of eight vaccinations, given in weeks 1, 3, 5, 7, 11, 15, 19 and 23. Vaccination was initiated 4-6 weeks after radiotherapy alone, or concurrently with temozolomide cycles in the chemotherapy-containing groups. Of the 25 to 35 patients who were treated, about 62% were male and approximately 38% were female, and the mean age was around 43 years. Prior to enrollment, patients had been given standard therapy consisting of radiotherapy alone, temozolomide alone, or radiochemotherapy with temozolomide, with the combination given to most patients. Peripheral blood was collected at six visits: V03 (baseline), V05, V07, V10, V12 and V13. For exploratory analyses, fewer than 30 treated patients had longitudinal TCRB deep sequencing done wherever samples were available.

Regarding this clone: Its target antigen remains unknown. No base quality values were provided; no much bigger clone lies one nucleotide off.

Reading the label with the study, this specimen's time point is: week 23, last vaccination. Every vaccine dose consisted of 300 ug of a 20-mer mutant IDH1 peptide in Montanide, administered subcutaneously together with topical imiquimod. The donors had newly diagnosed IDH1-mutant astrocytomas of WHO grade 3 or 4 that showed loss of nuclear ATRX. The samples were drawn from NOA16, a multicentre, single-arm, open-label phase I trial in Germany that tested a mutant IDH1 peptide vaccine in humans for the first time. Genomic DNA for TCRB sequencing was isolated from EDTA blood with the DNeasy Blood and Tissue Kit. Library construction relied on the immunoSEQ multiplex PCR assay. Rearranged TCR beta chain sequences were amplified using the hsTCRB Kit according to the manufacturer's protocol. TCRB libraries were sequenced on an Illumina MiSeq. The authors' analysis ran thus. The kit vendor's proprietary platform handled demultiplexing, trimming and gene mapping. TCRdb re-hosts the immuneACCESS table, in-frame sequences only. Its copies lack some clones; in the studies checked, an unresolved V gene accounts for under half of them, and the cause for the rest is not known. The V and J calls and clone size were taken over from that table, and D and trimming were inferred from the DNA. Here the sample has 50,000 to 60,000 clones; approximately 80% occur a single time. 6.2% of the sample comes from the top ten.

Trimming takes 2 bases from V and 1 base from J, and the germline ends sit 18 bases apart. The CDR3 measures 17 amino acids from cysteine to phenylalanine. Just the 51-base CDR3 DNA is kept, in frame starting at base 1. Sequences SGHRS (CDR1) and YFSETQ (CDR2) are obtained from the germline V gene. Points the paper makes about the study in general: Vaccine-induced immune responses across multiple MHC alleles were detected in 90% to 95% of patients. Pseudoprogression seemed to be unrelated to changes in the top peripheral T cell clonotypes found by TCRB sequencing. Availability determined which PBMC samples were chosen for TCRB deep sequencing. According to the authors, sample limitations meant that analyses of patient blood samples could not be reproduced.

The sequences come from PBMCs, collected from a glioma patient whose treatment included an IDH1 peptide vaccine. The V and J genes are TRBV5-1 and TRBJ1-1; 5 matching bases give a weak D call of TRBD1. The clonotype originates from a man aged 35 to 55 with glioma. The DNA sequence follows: TGCGCCAGCAGCTTAGCAGGGCGACTCATCCAGAACACTGAAGCTTTCTTT. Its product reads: CASSLAGRLIQNTEAFF.